The rows below give T cell receptor beta chains drawn from one sample of a study of blood T cell repertoires in COVID-19. TCRdb keeps only in-frame clones here, not all; method: immunoSEQ multiplex PCR. The sample contains fewer than 500,000 clones, roughly 90% of which appear only once. Sequences were obtained from peripheral blood. The receptor set was obtained from a young man with COVID-19, enrolled during active disease. Each CDR3 is given with its conserved first and last residue. Each record gives: V gene, J gene, D gene, clone size, CDR3 DNA, CDR3 protein. D genes are given only for firm matches. Clone sizes are given selectively: once, few, many, or a class where the clone is expanded.

V: TRBV19; J: TRBJ1-1; D: TRBD1; size: .; DNA: TGTGCCGCCAACCACAGGGGCGGTGAAGCTTTCTTT; CDR3: CAANHRGGEAFF
V: TRBV3-1/TRBV3-2; J: TRBJ1-4; D: .; size: .; DNA: TGTGCCAGCAGCGTGGGGCCCCTGCAACTGTTTTTT; CDR3: CASSVGPLQLFF
V: TRBV2; J: TRBJ1-1; D: TRBD1; size: .; DNA: TGTGCCAGCAGGCATAGGACAGGCCTCAGCCAGAACACTGAAGCTTTCTTT; CDR3: CASRHRTGLSQNTEAFF
V: TRBV3-1/TRBV3-2; J: TRBJ2-7; D: .; size: .; DNA: TGTGCCAGCAGCCAAACTCAAGAGAACGAGCAGTACTTC; CDR3: CASSQTQENEQYF
V: TRBV18; J: TRBJ1-2; D: .; size: .; DNA: TGTGCCAGCTCACCGGTGGGGGGGGACATCTATGGCTACACCTTC; CDR3: CASSPVGGDIYGYTF
V: TRBV6-5; J: TRBJ1-5; D: TRBD1; size: .; DNA: TGTGCCAGCAGCCGCGGACAGGGCGTCAATCAGCCCCAGCATTTT; CDR3: CASSRGQGVNQPQHF
V: TRBV5-1; J: TRBJ2-4; D: .; size: .; DNA: TGCGCCAGCAGCTTGGACGGGGTAAGGGCCAAAAACATTCAGTACTTC; CDR3: CASSLDGVRAKNIQYF
V: TRBV10-2; J: TRBJ1-1; D: .; size: once; DNA: TGCGCCAGCGGGCGGGGGAGTGGGACTGAAGCTTTCTTT; CDR3: CASGRGSGTEAFF
V: TRBV24-1; J: TRBJ1-1; D: .; size: .; DNA: TGTGCCACCACCGAGCGGGGGGGAACCGTGGGAGGCCGCGGAAACACTGAAGCTTTCTTT; CDR3: CATTERGGTVGGRGNTEAFF
V: TRBV3-1/TRBV3-2; J: TRBJ1-1; D: .; size: .; DNA: TGTGCCAGCAGCCAAGGTCGGGGGGGGAGTGACACTGAAGCTTTCTTT; CDR3: CASSQGRGGSDTEAFF
V: TRBV6-6; J: TRBJ1-2; D: .; size: .; DNA: TGTGCCAGCTTGGGGCAAAGGGGCTATGGCTACACCTTC; CDR3: CASLGQRGYGYTF
V: TRBV10-3; J: TRBJ1-1; D: .; size: .; DNA: TGTGCCATCAGTGAGTCGGGTAGGGGGACTGAAGCTTTCTTT; CDR3: CAISESGRGTEAFF
V: TRBV19; J: TRBJ2-1; D: .; size: .; DNA: TGTGCCAGTAGTATGGTCGGTCTACGGGGATACTACAATGAGCAGTTCTTC; CDR3: CASSMVGLRGYYNEQFF
V: TRBV6-5; J: TRBJ1-2; D: TRBD1; size: .; DNA: TGTGCCAGCAGGACAGGGGGAAGAGCTAACTATGGCTACACCTTC; CDR3: CASRTGGRANYGYTF
V: TRBV27; J: TRBJ1-4; D: TRBD1; size: .; DNA: TGTGCCAGCAGTGTATCGGACAGGGAGAGCGAAAAACTGTTTTTT; CDR3: CASSVSDRESEKLFF
V: TRBV11-2; J: TRBJ2-2; D: TRBD1; size: .; DNA: TGTGCCAGCAGCATAAGGGGGACAGTAAACACCGGGGAGCTGTTTTTT; CDR3: CASSIRGTVNTGELFF
V: TRBV21-1; J: TRBJ1-4; D: .; size: .; DNA: TGTGCCAGCAGCAAATCGGCGGACAGGAGGGATGAAAAACTGTTTTTT; CDR3: CASSKSADRRDEKLFF
V: TRBV3-1/TRBV3-2; J: TRBJ2-7; D: TRBD1; size: .; DNA: TGTGCCAGCACCCCCGGGACAGGGGGCGAGCAGTACTTC; CDR3: CASTPGTGGEQYF
V: TRBV19; J: TRBJ1-1; D: TRBD1; size: .; DNA: TGTGCCAGTAGTGGGGAGACAGGGTTGAACACTGAAGCTTTCTTT; CDR3: CASSGETGLNTEAFF
V: TRBV11-3; J: TRBJ1-4; D: TRBD1; size: .; DNA: TGTGCCAGCAGCCGGGACAGTAATGAAAAACTGTTTTTT; CDR3: CASSRDSNEKLFF
V: TRBV6-5; J: TRBJ2-1; D: .; size: .; DNA: TGTGCCAGCAGTTACTCACACCTCAATGAGCAGTTCTTC; CDR3: CASSYSHLNEQFF
V: TRBV27; J: TRBJ2-1; D: .; size: .; DNA: TGTGCCAGCAGTTTATCTGGGGGGTCTGAGCAGTTCTTC; CDR3: CASSLSGGSEQFF
V: TRBV7-3; J: TRBJ2-5; D: .; size: .; DNA: TGTGCCAGCAGCTTCGGTAGGGAGGAGACCCAGTACTTC; CDR3: CASSFGREETQYF
V: TRBV18; J: TRBJ1-6; D: .; size: .; DNA: TGTGCCAGCTCACCCTCAACAGGGTCGGTGCCACCCCTCCACTTT; CDR3: CASSPSTGSVPPLHF
V: TRBV4-1; J: TRBJ2-2; D: TRBD2; size: .; DNA: TGCGCCAGCAGCCTGCTCCCCGGGACTAGTTCGTTCGGGGAGCTGTTTTTT; CDR3: CASSLLPGTSSFGELFF
V: TRBV20-1; J: TRBJ2-5; D: TRBD2; size: .; DNA: TGCAGTGCCCTATCCCGGGAGGCCCAGTACTTC; CDR3: CSALSREAQYF
V: TRBV6-5; J: TRBJ2-2; D: .; size: .; DNA: TGTGCCAGCAGACCCCCGGGGTCCACCGGGGAGCTGTTTTTT; CDR3: CASRPPGSTGELFF
V: TRBV2; J: TRBJ1-1; D: .; size: .; DNA: TGTGCCAGCATCCAGGGCCACACTGAAGCTTTCTTT; CDR3: CASIQGHTEAFF
V: TRBV2; J: TRBJ1-5; D: TRBD1; size: .; DNA: TGTGCCAGCAGTCCGACAGGGGGCAATCAGCCCCAGCATTTT; CDR3: CASSPTGGNQPQHF
V: TRBV30; J: TRBJ2-3; D: TRBD2; size: .; DNA: TGTGCCTGGGGCGGGAGTGGAGATACGCAGTATTTT; CDR3: CAWGGSGDTQYF
V: TRBV19; J: TRBJ1-6; D: .; size: .; DNA: TGTGCCAGTAGCCACAGGGCTAGCTCCTATAATTCACCCCTCCACTTT; CDR3: CASSHRASSYNSPLHF
V: TRBV5-1; J: TRBJ2-1; D: TRBD2; size: .; DNA: TGCGCCAGCAGCTTGGGGCTAGCGGGGGGACCAACTAATGAGCAGTTCTTC; CDR3: CASSLGLAGGPTNEQFF
V: TRBV19; J: TRBJ2-7; D: .; size: few; DNA: TGTGCCAGTAGTATCCGAACCGGGACAGAGCAGTACTTC; CDR3: CASSIRTGTEQYF
V: TRBV19; J: TRBJ2-1; D: TRBD2; size: .; DNA: TGTGCCAGTAGGGGACTAGCGGGGGCCAATGAGCAGTTCTTC; CDR3: CASRGLAGANEQFF
V: TRBV5-1; J: TRBJ2-5; D: .; size: .; DNA: TGCGCCAGCAGCTTGACAGGGAAACAAGAGACCCAGTACTTC; CDR3: CASSLTGKQETQYF
V: TRBV11-2; J: TRBJ2-5; D: .; size: .; DNA: TGTGCCAGCAGCTTTCGGGACACTGGACAAGAGACCCAGTACTTC; CDR3: CASSFRDTGQETQYF
V: TRBV3-1/TRBV3-2; J: TRBJ1-2; D: .; size: .; DNA: TGTGCCAGCAGCCTCCATAGAGGCTACACCTTC; CDR3: CASSLHRGYTF
V: TRBV4-1; J: TRBJ1-6; D: .; size: .; DNA: TGCGCCAGCAGCCAAGCGACAGGTGGGCCCCTCCACTTT; CDR3: CASSQATGGPLHF
V: TRBV6-5; J: TRBJ1-1; D: .; size: .; DNA: TGTGCCAGCAGTATCAATCGGGGAGCAGTCACTGAAGCTTTCTTT; CDR3: CASSINRGAVTEAFF
V: TRBV7-9; J: TRBJ1-2; D: TRBD1; size: .; DNA: TGTGCCAGCAGCCCCCTTTGGGACAGGGGGCGCATGGATGGCTACACCTTC; CDR3: CASSPLWDRGRMDGYTF
V: TRBV5-1; J: TRBJ2-6; D: .; size: .; DNA: TGCGCCAGCAGGATTGGGCCCTTCTCTGGGGCCAACGTCCTGACTTTC; CDR3: CASRIGPFSGANVLTF
V: TRBV6-5; J: TRBJ1-2; D: .; size: .; DNA: TGTGCCAGCAGTTCGGGACATCGGAAGTATGGCTACACCTTC; CDR3: CASSSGHRKYGYTF
V: TRBV5-1; J: TRBJ1-5; D: .; size: .; DNA: TGCGCCAGCAGCTTACGCGGCGGCAATCAGCCCCAGCATTTT; CDR3: CASSLRGGNQPQHF
V: TRBV5-6; J: TRBJ2-3; D: .; size: .; DNA: TGTGCCAGCAGCCTGAGGACTATTAAACGCACAGATACGCAGTATTTT; CDR3: CASSLRTIKRTDTQYF
V: TRBV7-8; J: TRBJ2-1; D: TRBD2; size: .; DNA: TGTGCCAGCAGCCTTTCTAGCGGGGGGGCCAAGAATGAGCAGTTCTTC; CDR3: CASSLSSGGAKNEQFF